This note documents a single TCR beta chain sequence. The germline V gene has CDR1 SGHRS and CDR2 YFSETQ. The CDR3 loop spans 14 amino acids. The J segment lost 6 bases and the V segment lost 3 bases, leaving 4 bases of the junction unmatched. Primed by a sample-barcoded 5' primer and a J-beta primer mix, a second PCR proceeded for 7 to 11 cycles. Tags on each cDNA molecule came from a template-switch adaptor with 12 random nucleotides. TCRdb reanalysed the 5' RACE reads using MiXCR and keeps one entry per CDR3 protein. The sample has hundreds of thousands of distinct CDR3 sequences; about 47% are singletons. This record belongs to a study of blood T cells in healthy people across ages. Across the study: Every two T cells gave about one barcoded beta molecule via template switching.

The origin of this receptor is a man at least 80 years old in good health. This chain uses TRBV5-1 with TRBJ1-4; 8 bases line up with TRBD1. The sample was blood. In DNA form, the CDR3 reads TGCGCCAGCAGCTCCGAACAGGGGGATGAAAAACTGTTTTTT. Translation: CASSSEQGDEKLFF.